What follows are 26 T cell receptor beta chains derived from one specimen sequenced in a study of cytotoxic CD8 clonotypes in ibrutinib-treated CLL. Sequenced by immunoSEQ multiplex PCR; TCRdb stores in-frame clones only, minus some. This table has 97,000 or so clones, around four fifths appearing once. Sequences were derived from PBMCs, sampled after 12 months of ibrutinib treatment. These receptors were taken from a human donor with chronic lymphocytic leukemia.

The chain is built from TRBV5-4 and TRBJ2-3; TRBD1 or TRBD2 may be the D gene (6 bases each). V dropped 5 bases and J dropped 0 bases, with 13 bases sitting between them. The CDR3 is made up of 15 amino acids. In germline, CDR1 is SGHNT, CDR2 YYREEE (reference sequence). This CDR3 is CASSLGGPSTDTQYF. The CDR3 DNA is TGTGCCAGCAGTCTGGGGGGCCCAAGCACAGATACGCAGTATTTT.

The V call is TRBV7-6, the J call TRBJ2-7; 10 bases are a match to TRBD2. The V segment lost 5 bases and the J segment 4 bases; nucleotides outside the gene matches: 5. The V gene's germline CDR1 is SGHVS and CDR2 FNYEAQ. This CDR3 comprises 14 residues. CDR3 sequence reads: CASSPGTSAYEQYF. The CDR3 DNA reads TGTGCCAGCAGCCCCGGGACTAGCGCTTACGAGCAGTACTTC.

The table lists this clone with a few counts. J is TRBJ1-5 and V is TRBV30; tentatively, D is TRBD1 (6 bases). Germline loops: CDR1 GTSNPN, CDR2 SVGIG (reference sequence). This CDR3 contains 15 residues. With 3 bases removed from V and 10 bases from J, the gap between germline ends came to 22 bases. CDR3 in DNA: TGTGCCTGGAGGGGGGCCTCGGGGTCCCACGAACCCCAGCATTTT. Protein product: CAWRGASGSHEPQHF. The variable domain in full, completed from reference TRBV30 and TRBJ1-5, reads SQTIHQWPATLVQPVGSPLSLECTVEGTSNPNLYWYRQAAGRGLQLLFYSVGIGQISSEVPQNLSASRPQDRQFILSSKKLLLSDSGFYLCAWRGASGSHEPQHFGDGTRLSIL.

This clone was counted only a few times. The chain recombines TRBV6-4 with TRBJ1-1, with TRBD1 as a possible D gene (5 bases). The CDR3 runs to 13 residues. Germline V CDR1 and CDR2: MRHNA, SNTAGT. Trimming took off 4 bases at V and 4 bases at J, with 10 bases between the two ends. The CDR3 DNA is TGTGCCAGCAGTGCCACCGGGGGCACTGAAGCTTTCTTT. Amino acid sequence: CASSATGGTEAFF.

Concerning this clone: The sample has other DNA sequences that encode this CDR3 too. The chain couples TRBV10-3 to TRBJ2-7, with 7 bases fitting TRBD1. This CDR3 region has 12 residues. The germline V gene has CDR1 ENHRY and CDR2 SYGVKD. With V trimmed by 7 bases and J by 6 bases, 6 bases remained unmatched. This CDR3 reads CAITQDRSEQYF. The CDR3 bases are TGTGCCATCACCCAGGACAGGAGCGAGCAGTACTTC.

This clone came up a few times. J is TRBJ1-5 and V is TRBV10-2; D is perhaps TRBD1 (5 bases). Germline CDR1 WSHSY, CDR2 SAAADI. The CDR3 covers 17 residues. The ends were cut back, 4 bases at V and 0 bases at J, with 16 bases in the middle. This CDR3 is CASSAYFGTDSNQPQHF. The DNA of the CDR3 is TGCGCCAGCAGTGCCTACTTCGGGACGGATAGCAATCAGCCCCAGCATTTT.

The chain couples TRBV5-1 to TRBJ1-6; TRBD1 matches 10 bases. The CDR3 contains 16 residues. CDR1 and CDR2 (germline): SGHRS, YFSETQ. Trimming at V came to 7 bases and at J to 4 bases, leaving 8 bases not matched to a gene. The CDR3 DNA reads TGCGCCAGCTCCCAGGCGGGACAGGGGTATAATTCACCCCTCCACTTT. Encoded protein: CASSQAGQGYNSPLHF.

V and J are TRBV11-3 and TRBJ2-3; D possibly matches TRBD1 or TRBD2 (5 bases each). The length of the CDR3 is 16 residues. Germline V gene data show CDR1 as SGHNT and CDR2 as YENEEA. V lost 1 base to trimming and J lost 1 base, with 12 bases between them. CDR3 sequence (DNA): TGTGCCAGCAGCTTAGGAGGGGCTCTTGGCACAGATACGCAGTATTTT. Amino acid sequence: CASSLGGALGTDTQYF.

V is TRBV11-3 and J is TRBJ1-3; TRBD1 is a possible D gene (5 bases). Trimming left V 2 bases short and J 0 bases short, with 17 bases between. The CDR3 spans 18 residues. The germline gives CDR1 SGHNT, CDR2 YENEEA. CDR3 DNA: TGTGCCAGCAGCTTATCGCTAGGGACTTCGAGCTCTGGAAACACCATATATTTT. Protein product: CASSLSLGTSSSGNTIYF.

This clone was counted only a few times. The V gene is TRBV15, the J gene TRBJ1-6; possible D gene TRBD1, 5 bases. V was clipped by 6 bases and J by 6 bases, with 15 bases between them. The CDR3 is 15 amino acids. Per germline, CDR1 LNHNV and CDR2 YYDKDF (reference sequence). CDR3 protein: CATRMGTEVNSPLHF. Here the CDR3 DNA reads TGTGCCACCAGGATGGGGACTGAAGTTAATTCACCCCTCCACTTT. Filled out from reference TRBV15 and TRBJ1-6, the complete variable domain reads DAMVIQNPRYQVTQFGKPVTLSCSQTLNHNVMYWYQQKSSQAPKLLFHYYDKDFNNEADTPDNFQSRRPNTSFCFLDIRSPGLGDTAMYLCATRMGTEVNSPLHFGNGTRLTVT.

The genes are TRBV4-1 and TRBJ1-2; 7 positions match TRBD1. The J segment lost 3 bases and the V segment lost 1 base, leaving 8 bases of the junction unmatched. This CDR3 spans 16 amino acids. Germline values: CDR1 MGHRA, CDR2 YSYEKL. The CDR3 spells CASSQGVTGVDYGYTF. The DNA for the CDR3 is TGCGCCAGCAGCCAAGGGGTCACAGGGGTTGACTATGGCTACACCTTC.

This clone turned up a few times. The CDR3 DNA is TGCGCCAGCAGCCCCGGACTGTCCTACGAGCAGTACTTC. The encoded protein is CASSPGLSYEQYF. This chain links TRBV5-1 with TRBJ2-7; D might be TRBD2 (5 bases). V lost 4 bases to trimming and J lost 1 base, with 9 bases between them. The CDR3 has 13 amino acids. Germline V gene data show CDR1 as SGHRS and CDR2 as YFSETQ.

V gene TRBV30 combines with J gene TRBJ1-1; D perhaps matches TRBD1 (6 bases). The CDR3 contains 16 residues. V lost 8 bases, J lost 0 bases, and 22 bases lay in between. Germline V gene data show CDR1 as GTSNPN and CDR2 as SVGIG (reference sequence). The CDR3 reads CAGTLAQGIMNTEAFF. Here the CDR3 DNA reads TGTGCCGGGACCCTCGCCCAGGGGATCATGAACACTGAAGCTTTCTTT.

The chain has TRBV28 and TRBJ2-7; 10 positions match TRBD1. The V gene's germline CDR1 is MDHEN and CDR2 SYDVKM. The CDR3 extends over 15 amino acids. Trimming at V came to 10 bases and at J to 1 base, leaving 10 bases not matched to a gene. The DNA for the CDR3 is TGTGCCACCCGAAGCGGACAGGGGGTTTCCTACGAGCAGTACTTC. The encoded protein is CATRSGQGVSYEQYF. Filled out from reference TRBV28 and TRBJ2-7, the complete variable domain reads DVKVTQSSRYLVKRTGEKVFLECVQDMDHENMFWYRQDPGLGLRLIYFSYDVKMKEKGDIPEGYSVSREKKERFSLILESASTNQTSMYLCATRSGQGVSYEQYFGPGTRLTVT.

The chain has TRBV5-8 and TRBJ1-3, with D tentatively TRBD1 (5 bases). The CDR3 has 15 amino acids. V lost 4 bases to trimming and J lost 4 bases, with 15 bases between them. Germline V gene lookup returns CDR1 SGHTS and CDR2 YDEGEE. The CDR3 sequence is CASSPWGRSGNTIYF. CDR3 nucleotides: TGTGCCAGCAGCCCCTGGGGACGGTCAGGAAACACCATATATTTT.

This chain uses TRBV28 with TRBJ1-5; no definite D call. Trimming took 2 bases from V and 3 from J, leaving 8 bases between them. Germline lookup yields CDR1 MDHEN and CDR2 SYDVKM. The CDR3 extends over 14 amino acids. The CDR3: CASSLGGANQPQHF. In DNA, the CDR3 is TGTGCCAGCAGTTTAGGTGGAGCCAATCAGCCCCAGCATTTT.

The rearrangement links TRBV6-1 to TRBJ1-5, with 8 bases that match TRBD1. CDR3 length equals 17 residues. The V gene's germline CDR1 is MNHNS and CDR2 SASEGT. V lost 3 bases, J lost 9 bases, and 16 bases stayed unmatched. CDR3: CASSDFDRGGPGGPQHF. Here the CDR3 DNA reads TGTGCCAGCAGTGACTTCGACAGGGGAGGGCCCGGAGGGCCCCAGCATTTT.

V gene TRBV6-5 combines with J gene TRBJ2-3; no definite D call. The germline gives CDR1 MNHEY, CDR2 SVGAGI. Trimming took off 11 bases at V and 1 base at J, with 10 bases between the two ends. The CDR3 covers 12 residues. The CDR3 DNA reads as TGTGCCCCCCCGGTTTGCACAGATACGCAGTATTTT. This sequence encodes CAPPVCTDTQYF.

The chain uses TRBV9 and TRBJ2-5, with 9 bases matching TRBD1. The J call may be mistaken, given a closer DNA end match to TRBJ2-7. Germline V gene sequence: CDR1 SGDLS, CDR2 YYNGEE. The CDR3 runs to 15 residues. CDR3 sequence (DNA): TGTGCCAGCAGCGCCCAAGGGACAGGGTCCTACGAGCAGTACTTC. It translates to CASSAQGTGSYEQYF.

The chain has TRBV10-1 and TRBJ2-2, with no clear D. The CDR3 length is 13 residues. With 5 bases removed from V and 4 bases from J, the gap between germline ends came to 8 bases. Germline V gene sequence: CDR1 WNHNN, CDR2 SYGVQD (reference sequence). The CDR3 DNA sequence: TGCGCCAGCAGTCCGAGATTCACCGGGGAGCTGTTTTTT. It encodes CASSPRFTGELFF.

This sequence joins TRBV29-1 and TRBJ1-1; D might be TRBD1 (6 bases). The germline CDR1 and CDR2 sequences are SQVTM and ANQGSEA. The ends were cut back, 0 bases at V and 4 bases at J, with 18 bases in the middle. This CDR3 has 16 residues. The CDR3 nucleotides are TGCAGCGTTGAAGATTCGAGTGGACAGTTCGCCACTGAAGCTTTCTTT. Translated, it gives CSVEDSSGQFATEAFF.

This clone is a singleton in its sample. The chain couples TRBV29-1 to TRBJ2-5; 8 positions match TRBD1. V was pared by 7 bases and J by 5 bases, with 12 bases of the junction left unmatched. CDR1 SQVTM and CDR2 ANQGSEA come from the germline V gene. The CDR3 sequence is 14 residues long. The DNA of the CDR3 is TGCAGCGGAAAGCGGACAGGGCCCGGGGAGACCCAGTACTTC. It codes for CSGKRTGPGETQYF.

A single count supports this clone. The CDR3 is CASVGHEEQYF. DNA of the CDR3: TGTGCCAGCGTCGGGCATGAAGAGCAGTACTTC. The rearrangement links TRBV5-6 to TRBJ2-7; D is undetermined. From germline, CDR1 is SGHDT and CDR2 YYEEEE. This CDR3 spans 11 amino acids. V was trimmed by 7 bases and J by 7 bases, leaving 12 bases between them.

The chain combines TRBV5-5 with TRBJ1-2, with 7 bases matching TRBD1. This CDR3 has 13 residues. Germline CDR1 and CDR2: SGHKS and YYEKEE (reference sequence). The ends lost 4 bases at V and 8 bases at J; junction bases unmatched: 8. CDR3 protein: CASSNQGVDGYTF. CDR3 DNA sequence: TGTGCCAGCAGCAACCAGGGGGTGGACGGCTACACCTTC.

V is TRBV5-1 and J is TRBJ2-7, with D hard to call. This CDR3 has 14 residues. CDR1 SGHRS and CDR2 YFSETQ come from the germline V gene. Trimming pared 4 bases from V and 2 bases from J, leaving 13 bases between. The CDR3 DNA is TGCGCCAGCAGCCCCCGAATCGAGACCTACGAGCAGTACTTC. Its protein is CASSPRIETYEQYF.

The CDR3 region is CASITGDRVGEQYF. CDR3 sequence (DNA): TGTGCCAGCATCACAGGAGACAGGGTGGGGGAGCAGTACTTC. The gene calls are TRBV6-4 and TRBJ2-7; 7 positions agree with TRBD1. Germline CDR1 is MRHNA and CDR2 is SNTAGT. The CDR3 totals 14 residues. With 7 bases clipped from V and 7 bases from J, the junction kept 13 bases outside the gene matches.